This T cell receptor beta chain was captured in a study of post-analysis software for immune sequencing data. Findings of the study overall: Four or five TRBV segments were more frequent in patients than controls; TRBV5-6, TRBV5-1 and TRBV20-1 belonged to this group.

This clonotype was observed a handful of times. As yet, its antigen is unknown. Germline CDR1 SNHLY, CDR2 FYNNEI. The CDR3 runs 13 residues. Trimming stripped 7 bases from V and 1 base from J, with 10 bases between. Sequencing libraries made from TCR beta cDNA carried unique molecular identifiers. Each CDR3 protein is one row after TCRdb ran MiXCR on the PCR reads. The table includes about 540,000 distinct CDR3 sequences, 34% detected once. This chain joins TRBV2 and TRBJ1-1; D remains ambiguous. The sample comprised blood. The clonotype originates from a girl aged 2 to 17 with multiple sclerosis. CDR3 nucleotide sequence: TGTGCCAGCACAATGGGAAGGAACACTGAAGCTTTCTTT. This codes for CASTMGRNTEAFF. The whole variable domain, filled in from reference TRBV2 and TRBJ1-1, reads EPEVTQTPSHQVTQMGQEVILRCVPISNHLYFYWYRQILGQKVEFLVSFYNNEISEKSEIFDDQFSVERPDGSNFTLKIRSTKLEDSAMYFCASTMGRNTEAFFGQGTRLTVV.